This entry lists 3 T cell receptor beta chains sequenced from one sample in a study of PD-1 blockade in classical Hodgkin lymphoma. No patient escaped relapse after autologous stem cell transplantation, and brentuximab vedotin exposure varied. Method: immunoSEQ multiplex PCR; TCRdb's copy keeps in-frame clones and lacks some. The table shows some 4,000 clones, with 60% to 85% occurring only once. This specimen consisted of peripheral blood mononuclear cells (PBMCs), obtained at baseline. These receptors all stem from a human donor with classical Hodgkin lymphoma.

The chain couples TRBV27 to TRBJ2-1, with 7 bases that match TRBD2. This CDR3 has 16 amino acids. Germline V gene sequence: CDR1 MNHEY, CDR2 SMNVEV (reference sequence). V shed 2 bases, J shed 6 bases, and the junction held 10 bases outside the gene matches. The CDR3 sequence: CASSLSGGSGPNEQFF. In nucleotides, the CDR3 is TGTGCCAGCAGTTTAAGCGGCGGGAGTGGCCCCAATGAGCAGTTCTTC.

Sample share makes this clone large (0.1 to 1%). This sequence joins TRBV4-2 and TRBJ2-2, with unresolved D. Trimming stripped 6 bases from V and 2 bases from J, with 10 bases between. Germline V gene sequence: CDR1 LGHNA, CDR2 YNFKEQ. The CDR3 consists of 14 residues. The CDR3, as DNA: TGTGCCAGCAGGGTCGGCAGAAACACCGGGGAGCTGTTTTTT. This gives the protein CASRVGRNTGELFF.

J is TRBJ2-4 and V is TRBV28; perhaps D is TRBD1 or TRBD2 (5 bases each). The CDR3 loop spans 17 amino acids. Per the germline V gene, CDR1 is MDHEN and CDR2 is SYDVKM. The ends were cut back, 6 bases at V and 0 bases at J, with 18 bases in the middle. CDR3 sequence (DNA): TGTGCCAGCAGCTTAGTTCGGGCCGGGACAGCCAAAAACATTCAGTACTTC. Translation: CASSLVRAGTAKNIQYF.